This T cell receptor (beta chain) was captured in a study of T cell responses to AZD1222 COVID-19 vaccine. The V gene end was trimmed by 0 bases and the J gene end by 4 bases; junction bases not matched to a gene: 2. The length of the CDR3 is 15 residues. From germline, CDR1 is LGHNA and CDR2 YSLEER. Repertoires were generated with immunoSEQ multiplex PCR, while TCRdb's copy carries only in-frame clones and drops some. The data show some 130,000 clones, more than 85% seen once. Turning to this clone: The antigen is undetermined.

Study findings and constraints: Among the donors, most were white British and more were female, and clonal diversity was possibly underestimated. Seropositive status at baseline applied to only five to seven AZD1222 recipients. Spike-wide vaccine-associated CD4 TCRs dominated at 160-218 and 743-854.

This clonotype was sampled from an adult in good health. The genes are TRBV4-3 and TRBJ2-3; 9 nucleotides agree with TRBD1. The sample was peripheral blood, taken on day 0 of AZD1222 vaccination. The chain's CDR3 is CASSQEGTGSDTQYF. DNA of the CDR3: TGCGCCAGCAGCCAAGAGGGGACAGGGTCAGATACGCAGTATTTT.